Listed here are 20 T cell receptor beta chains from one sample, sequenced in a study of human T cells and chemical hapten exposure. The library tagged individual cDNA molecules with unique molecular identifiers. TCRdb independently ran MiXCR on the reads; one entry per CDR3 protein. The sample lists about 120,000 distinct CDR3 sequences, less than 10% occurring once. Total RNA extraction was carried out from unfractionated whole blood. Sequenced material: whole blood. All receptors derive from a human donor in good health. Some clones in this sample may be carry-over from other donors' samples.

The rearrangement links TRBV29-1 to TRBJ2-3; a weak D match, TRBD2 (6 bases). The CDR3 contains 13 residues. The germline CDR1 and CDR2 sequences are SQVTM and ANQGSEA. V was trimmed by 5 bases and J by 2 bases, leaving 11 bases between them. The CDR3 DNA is TGCAGCGTTACGGGAGTTTACACAGATACGCAGTATTTT. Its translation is CSVTGVYTDTQYF.

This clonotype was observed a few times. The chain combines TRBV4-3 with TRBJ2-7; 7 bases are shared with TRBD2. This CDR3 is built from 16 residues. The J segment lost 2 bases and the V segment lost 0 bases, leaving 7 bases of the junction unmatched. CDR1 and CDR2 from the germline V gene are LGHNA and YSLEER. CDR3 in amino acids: CASSQDWSGTTYEQYF. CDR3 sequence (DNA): TGCGCCAGCAGCCAAGATTGGAGCGGGACGACCTACGAGCAGTACTTC.

CDR3 nucleotide sequence: TGCAGCGTTGAAGGAGACAGGGTCCCCTACAATGAGCAGTTCTTC. Encoded protein: CSVEGDRVPYNEQFF. The chain joins TRBV29-1 to TRBJ2-1, with 7 bases lining up with TRBD1. CDR1 and CDR2 (germline): SQVTM, ANQGSEA. V dropped 1 base and J dropped 2; count of bases not matched to a gene: 5. This CDR3 is 15 amino acids long.

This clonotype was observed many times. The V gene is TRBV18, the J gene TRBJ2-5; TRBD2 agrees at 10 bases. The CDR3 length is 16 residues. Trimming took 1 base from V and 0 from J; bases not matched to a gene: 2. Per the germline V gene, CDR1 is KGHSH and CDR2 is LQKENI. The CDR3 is CASSPLAGGYQETQYF. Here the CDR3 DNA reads TGTGCCAGCTCACCACTAGCGGGAGGTTACCAAGAGACCCAGTACTTC. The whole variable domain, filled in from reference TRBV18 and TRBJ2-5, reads NAGVMQNPRHLVRRRGQEARLRCSPMKGHSHVYWYRQLPEEGLKFMVYLQKENIIDESGMPKERFSAEFPKEGPSILRIQQVVRGDSAAYFCASSPLAGGYQETQYFGPGTRLLVL.

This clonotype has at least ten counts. The CDR3 bases are TGTGCCAGCAGCATTGGACAGATGAACACCATATATTTT. Protein product: CASSIGQMNTIYF. V usage is TRBV7-9 and J usage is TRBJ1-3, with a possible D match to TRBD1 (6 bases). Germline-derived CDR1 and CDR2 are SEHNR and FQNEAQ (reference sequence). The CDR3 spans 13 residues. V was shortened by 5 bases and J by 7 bases, with 12 bases between the two germline ends. The full variable domain, its missing parts supplied by reference TRBV7-9 and TRBJ1-3, is DTGVSQNPRHKITKRGQNVTFRCDPISEHNRLYWYRQTLGQGPEFLTYFQNEAQLEKSRLLSDRFSAERPKGSFSTLEIQRTEQGDSAMYLCASSIGQMNTIYFGEGSWLTVV.

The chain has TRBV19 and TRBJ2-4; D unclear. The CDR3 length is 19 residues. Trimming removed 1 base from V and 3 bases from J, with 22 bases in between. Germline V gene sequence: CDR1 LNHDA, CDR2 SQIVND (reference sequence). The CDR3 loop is CASSIGVRVAQDDKNIQYF. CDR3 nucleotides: TGTGCCAGTAGTATAGGGGTCCGAGTCGCCCAAGATGACAAAAACATTCAGTACTTC. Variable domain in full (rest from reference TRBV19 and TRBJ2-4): DGGITQSPKYLFRKEGQNVTLSCEQNLNHDAMYWYRQDPGQGLRLIYYSQIVNDFQKGDIAEGYSVSREKKESFPLTVTSAQKNPTAFYLCASSIGVRVAQDDKNIQYFGAGTRLSVL.

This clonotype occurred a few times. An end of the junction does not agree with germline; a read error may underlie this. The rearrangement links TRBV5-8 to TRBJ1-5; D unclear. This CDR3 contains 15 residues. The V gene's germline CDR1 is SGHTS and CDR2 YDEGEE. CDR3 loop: CASSLPWGGNQHQHF. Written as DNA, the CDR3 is TGTGCCAGCAGCCTTCCGTGGGGTGGCAATCAGCACCAGCATTTT.

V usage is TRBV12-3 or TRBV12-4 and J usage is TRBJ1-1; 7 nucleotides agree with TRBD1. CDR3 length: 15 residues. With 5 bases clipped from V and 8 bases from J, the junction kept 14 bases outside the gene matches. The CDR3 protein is CASSDHGTVNIEAFF. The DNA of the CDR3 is TGTGCCAGCAGTGACCACGGGACAGTCAATATAGAAGCTTTCTTT.

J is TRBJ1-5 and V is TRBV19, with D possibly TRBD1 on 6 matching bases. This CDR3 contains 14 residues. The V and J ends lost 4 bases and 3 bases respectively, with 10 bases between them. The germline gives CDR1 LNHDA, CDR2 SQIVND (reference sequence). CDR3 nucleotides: TGTGCCAGTAGTACCGGACAGTCCAATCAGCCCCAGCATTTT. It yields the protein CASSTGQSNQPQHF. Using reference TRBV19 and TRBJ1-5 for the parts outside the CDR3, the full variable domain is DGGITQSPKYLFRKEGQNVTLSCEQNLNHDAMYWYRQDPGQGLRLIYYSQIVNDFQKGDIAEGYSVSREKKESFPLTVTSAQKNPTAFYLCASSTGQSNQPQHFGDGTRLSIL.

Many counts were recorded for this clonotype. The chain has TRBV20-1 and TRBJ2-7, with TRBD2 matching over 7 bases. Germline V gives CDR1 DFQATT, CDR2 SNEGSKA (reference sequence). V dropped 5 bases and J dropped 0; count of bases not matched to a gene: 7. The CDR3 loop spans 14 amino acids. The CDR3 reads CSAPRGGSSYEQYF. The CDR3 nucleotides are TGCAGTGCTCCGAGGGGCGGGAGCTCCTACGAGCAGTACTTC.

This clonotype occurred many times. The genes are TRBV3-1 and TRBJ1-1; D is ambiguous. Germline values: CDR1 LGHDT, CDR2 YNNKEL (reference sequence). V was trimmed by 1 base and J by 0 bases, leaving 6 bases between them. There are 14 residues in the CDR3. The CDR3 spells CASSQVALNTEAFF. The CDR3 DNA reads TGTGCCAGCAGCCAAGTTGCCTTGAACACTGAAGCTTTCTTT.

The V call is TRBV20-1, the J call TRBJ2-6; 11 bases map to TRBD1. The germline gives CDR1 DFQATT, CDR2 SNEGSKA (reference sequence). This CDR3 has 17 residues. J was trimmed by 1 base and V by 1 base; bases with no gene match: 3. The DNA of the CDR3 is TGCAGTGCTAGAGTAGGACAGGGGGCTTCTGGGGCCAACGTCCTGACTTTC. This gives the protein CSARVGQGASGANVLTF.

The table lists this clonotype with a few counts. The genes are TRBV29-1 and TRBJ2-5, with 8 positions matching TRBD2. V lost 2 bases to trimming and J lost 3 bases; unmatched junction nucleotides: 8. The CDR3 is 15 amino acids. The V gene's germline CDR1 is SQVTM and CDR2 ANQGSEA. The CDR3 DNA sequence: TGCAGCGTTGAAAGGAAGATAGCGGGAAAAGAGACCCAGTACTTC. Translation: CSVERKIAGKETQYF.

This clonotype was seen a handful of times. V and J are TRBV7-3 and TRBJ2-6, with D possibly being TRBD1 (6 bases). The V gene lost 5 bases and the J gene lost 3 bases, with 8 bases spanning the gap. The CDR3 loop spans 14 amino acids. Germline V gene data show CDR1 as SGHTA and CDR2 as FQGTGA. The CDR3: CASSQGYGANVLTF. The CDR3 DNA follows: TGTGCCAGCAGCCAGGGGTATGGGGCCAACGTCCTGACTTTC.

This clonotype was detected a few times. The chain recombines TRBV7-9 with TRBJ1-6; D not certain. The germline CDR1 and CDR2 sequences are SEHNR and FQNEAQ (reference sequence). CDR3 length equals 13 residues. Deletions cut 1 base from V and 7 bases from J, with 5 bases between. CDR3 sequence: CASSLEGNSPLHF. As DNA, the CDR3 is TGTGCCAGCAGCTTAGAAGGCAATTCACCCCTCCACTTT.

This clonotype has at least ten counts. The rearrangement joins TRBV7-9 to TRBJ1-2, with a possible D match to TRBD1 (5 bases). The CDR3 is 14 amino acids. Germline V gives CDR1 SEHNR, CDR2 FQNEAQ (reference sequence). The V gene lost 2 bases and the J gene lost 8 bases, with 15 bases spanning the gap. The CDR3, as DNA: TGTGCCAGCAGCTTATCACGAGGGGCGGAAGGCTACACCTTC. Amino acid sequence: CASSLSRGAEGYTF.

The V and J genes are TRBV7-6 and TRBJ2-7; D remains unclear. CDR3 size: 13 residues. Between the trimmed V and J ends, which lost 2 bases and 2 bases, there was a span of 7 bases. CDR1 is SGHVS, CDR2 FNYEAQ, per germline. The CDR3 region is CASSLQGAYEQYF. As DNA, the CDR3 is TGTGCCAGCAGCTTACAAGGCGCCTACGAGCAGTACTTC.

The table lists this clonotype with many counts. CDR3 nucleotide sequence: TGCGCCAGCAGCCAGCCGCTAGCGGGAGGGCCCGTCGAGCAGTACTTC. Protein product: CASSQPLAGGPVEQYF. The chain uses TRBV4-1 and TRBJ2-7; 12 nucleotides line up with TRBD2. CDR1 and CDR2 (germline): MGHRA, YSYEKL. V shed 3 bases, J shed 6 bases, and the junction held 9 bases outside the gene matches. CDR3 length equals 16 residues.

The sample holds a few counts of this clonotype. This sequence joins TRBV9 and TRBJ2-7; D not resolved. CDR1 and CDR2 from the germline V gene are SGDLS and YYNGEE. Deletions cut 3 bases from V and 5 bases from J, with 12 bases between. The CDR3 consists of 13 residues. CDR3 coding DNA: TGTGCCAGCAGCGAGGGTCCGAAGGACGAGCAGTACTTC. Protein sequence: CASSEGPKDEQYF.

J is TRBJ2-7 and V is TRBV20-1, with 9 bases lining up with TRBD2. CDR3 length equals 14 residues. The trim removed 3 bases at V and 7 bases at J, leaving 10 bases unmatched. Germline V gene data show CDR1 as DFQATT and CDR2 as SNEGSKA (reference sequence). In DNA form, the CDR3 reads TGCAGTGCTAGCGGCGGGAGGGGAAGAGGTGAGCAGTACTTC. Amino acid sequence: CSASGGRGRGEQYF.